The clone carrying this T cell receptor (beta chain) was recorded many times. What it recognizes is unknown. V was shortened by 1 base and J by 3 bases, with 16 bases between the two germline ends. The CDR3 loop spans 17 amino acids. Germline V gives CDR1 SGHDN, CDR2 FVKESK. Investigators reverse transcribed all isolated RNA, so they sequenced expressed TCRB transcripts. The repertoire was sequenced with immunoSEQ multiplex PCR; TCRdb's copy has only in-frame clones and lacks some. The sample has about 320,000 clones, 14% seen once. These data are taken from a study of beta chain features in type 1 diabetes. Notes on the study in general: Within the patient group, naive, central memory and Treg TCRB repertoires appeared more similar to each other than within healthy donors.

Sequencing was performed on central memory CD4+ T cells from blood. The rearrangement links TRBV14 to TRBJ2-4, with D unresolved. This TCR derives from a man aged 30 to 45 in good health. CDR3: CASSQGTAPSGKNIQYF. The CDR3 region has the DNA TGTGCCAGCAGCCAAGGAACCGCACCCTCGGGCAAAAACATTCAGTACTTC. Using reference TRBV14 and TRBJ2-4 for the parts outside the CDR3, the full variable domain is EAGVTQFPSHSVIEKGQTVTLRCDPISGHDNLYWYRRVMGKEIKFLLHFVKESKQDESGMPNNRFLAERTGGTYSTLKVQPAELEDSGVYFCASSQGTAPSGKNIQYFGAGTRLSVL.